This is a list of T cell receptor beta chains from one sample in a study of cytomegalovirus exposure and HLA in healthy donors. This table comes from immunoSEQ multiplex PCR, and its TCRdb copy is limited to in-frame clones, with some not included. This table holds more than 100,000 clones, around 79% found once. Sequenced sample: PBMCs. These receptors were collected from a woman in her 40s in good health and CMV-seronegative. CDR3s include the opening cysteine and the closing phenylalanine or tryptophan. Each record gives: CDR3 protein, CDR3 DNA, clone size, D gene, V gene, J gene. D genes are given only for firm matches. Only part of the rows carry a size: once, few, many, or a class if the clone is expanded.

CASSQVGGGPSYNEQFF	TGTGCCAGCAGCCAAGTTGGCGGGGGCCCCTCCTACAATGAGCAGTTCTTC	few	-	TRBV4-2	TRBJ2-1
CASTDRGRNYGYTF	TGTGCCAGCACCGACAGGGGGCGTAACTATGGCTACACCTTC	few	TRBD1	TRBV2	TRBJ1-2
CASSLKQGWTEAFF	TGTGCCAGCAGCTTAAAACAGGGCTGGACTGAAGCTTTCTTT	-	-	TRBV7-9	TRBJ1-1
CSVEAQGRSGEQYF	TGCAGCGTTGAAGCACAGGGCCGCTCGGGGGAGCAGTACTTC	few	-	TRBV29-1	TRBJ2-7
CASSAPFVQPQHF	TGTGCCAGTAGTGCGCCCTTTGTTCAGCCCCAGCATTTT	-	-	TRBV19	TRBJ1-5
CASSLRLQNYNEQFF	TGTGCCAGCAGTCTCCGACTACAGAATTACAATGAGCAGTTCTTC	-	-	TRBV27	TRBJ2-1
CASSLGYGELFF	TGTGCCAGCAGCTTGGGTTACGGGGAGCTGTTTTTT	-	-	TRBV5-4	TRBJ2-2
CASSLAETANEAFF	TGTGCCAGCAGCTTAGCAGAGACAGCAAATGAAGCTTTCTTT	-	-	TRBV7-2	TRBJ1-1
CASSPNRGLTGELFF	TGTGCCAGCAGCCCTAACAGGGGGCTCACCGGGGAGCTGTTTTTT	-	TRBD1	TRBV7-2	TRBJ2-2
CASSSTGGLNTEAFF	TGTGCCAGCAGCTCTACAGGGGGCTTGAACACTGAAGCTTTCTTT	-	TRBD1	TRBV7-2	TRBJ1-1
CASSLGGLRNEKLFF	TGTGCCAGCAGTTTAGGGGGACTGAGAAATGAAAAACTGTTTTTT	-	-	TRBV28	TRBJ1-4
CASSLVTGGGGTDTQYF	TGTGCCAGCAGCTTGGTAACGGGGGGAGGGGGCACAGATACGCAGTATTTT	-	TRBD2	TRBV7-9	TRBJ2-3
CASSWTGHGYTF	TGTGCCAGCAGCTGGACAGGGCATGGCTACACCTTC	-	TRBD1	TRBV7-9	TRBJ1-2
CASSQDTGTYEQYF	TGCGCCAGCAGCCAAGATACAGGGACCTACGAGCAGTACTTC	-	-	TRBV4-1	TRBJ2-7
CASTLSGAGNEQFF	TGTGCCAGCACTTTAAGCGGTGCGGGCAATGAGCAGTTCTTC	-	-	TRBV6-5	TRBJ2-1
CASSPTGELNQPQHF	TGTGCCAGCAGCCCGACAGGGGAACTCAATCAGCCCCAGCATTTT	once	TRBD1	TRBV5-5	TRBJ1-5
CASSFSWGSMRETQYF	TGTGCCAGCAGTTTCTCTTGGGGCTCGATGAGGGAGACCCAGTACTTC	few	-	TRBV28	TRBJ2-5
CASTAGVTYEQYF	TGTGCCAGCACGGCAGGGGTCACCTACGAGCAGTACTTC	-	-	TRBV6-5	TRBJ2-7
CASSLDPSGGQFF	TGTGCCAGCAGCTTAGATCCAAGCGGGGGTCAGTTCTTC	-	TRBD2	TRBV11-3	TRBJ2-1
CASSDRTGINQPQHF	TGTGCCAGCAGTGATCGGACAGGAATCAATCAGCCCCAGCATTTT	-	TRBD1	TRBV2	TRBJ1-5
CASSGTGGSDSLKQFF	TGTGCCAGTTCCGGGACAGGGGGCTCAGATTCCCTAAAGCAGTTCTTC	few	TRBD1	TRBV19	TRBJ2-1
CASSYGEGPSPLHF	TGTGCCAGCAGTTATGGCGAGGGCCCTTCACCCCTCCACTTT	few	-	TRBV6-6	TRBJ1-6
CASSQDLLLAGGSYNEQFF	TGTGCCAGCAGCCAAGACCTCCTACTAGCGGGGGGGTCCTACAATGAGCAGTTCTTC	once	TRBD2	TRBV14	TRBJ2-1
CATSRDVVPSTDTQYF	TGTGCCACCAGCAGAGATGTAGTCCCCAGCACAGATACGCAGTATTTT	-	-	TRBV15	TRBJ2-3
CASSWTSSNYGYTF	TGTGCCAGCAGCTGGACTTCTTCTAACTATGGCTACACCTTC	-	-	TRBV5-6	TRBJ1-2
CASSPAIRQDGGHYEQYF	TGTGCCAGCTCGCCAGCGATCAGGCAGGACGGAGGCCACTACGAGCAGTACTTC	-	-	TRBV18	TRBJ2-7
CASTPGQGGTEAFF	TGTGCCAGCACCCCAGGACAGGGAGGCACTGAAGCTTTCTTT	-	TRBD1	TRBV6-5	TRBJ1-1
CASSFGQGSLREKLFF	TGTGCCAGCAGTTTTGGGCAGGGAAGTCTACGTGAAAAACTGTTTTTT	-	-	TRBV27	TRBJ1-4